This TCR beta chain appears in the sequencing data of a study of siplizumab effects on memory and regulatory T cells. Germline loops: CDR1 KGHSH, CDR2 LQKENI. The trim removed 5 bases at V and 8 bases at J, leaving 8 bases unmatched. This CDR3 spans 15 amino acids. Some clones are missing from TCRdb's copy, which holds only in-frame ones; the method was immunoSEQ multiplex PCR. The repertoire holds some 100,000 clones, with around 97% as singletons. The origin of this receptor is a human donor in good health. The sequencing input was naive CD4+ T cells sorted from blood. The V gene is TRBV18, the J gene TRBJ2-1; 11 bases line up with TRBD2. Here the CDR3 reads CASSAGSGGAYEQFF. The CDR3 nucleotides are TGTGCCAGCTCAGCTGGTAGCGGGGGGGCCTATGAGCAGTTCTTC.